These 6 T cell receptor beta chains came from one sample sequenced in a study of CD8 T cell repertoires and HIV-1 epitope variants. The repertoire was sequenced with immunoSEQ multiplex PCR; TCRdb's copy has only in-frame clones and lacks some. The sample yields some 87,000 clones, around 75% seen once. The sequenced sample consisted of uncultured baseline CD8+ T cells from peripheral blood mononuclear cells (PBMCs). These receptors were taken from a male donor with HIV.

The chain employs TRBV9 and TRBJ2-1, with TRBD2 matching over 10 bases. With 4 bases clipped from V and 4 bases from J, the junction kept 11 bases outside the gene matches. The CDR3 covers 17 residues. The germline V gene has CDR1 SGDLS and CDR2 YYNGEE. This CDR3 is CASSSQRGGPQYNEQFF. The DNA for the CDR3 is TGTGCCAGCAGCTCTCAGCGGGGGGGCCCTCAATACAATGAGCAGTTCTTC.

The chain has TRBV27 and TRBJ2-1, with TRBD2 as a possible D gene (7 bases). Germline loops: CDR1 MNHEY, CDR2 SMNVEV (reference sequence). The CDR3 is 15 amino acids. Trimming removed 2 bases at V and 6 bases at J, with 14 bases between. In nucleotides, the CDR3 is TGTGCCAGCAGTTTAAGGCTAGGGGGGGGCAATGAGCAGTTCTTC. It codes for CASSLRLGGGNEQFF.

This clone was counted only a few times. The chain uses TRBV10-1 and TRBJ1-1, with unresolved D. Looked up from germline, CDR1 is WNHNN and CDR2 is SYGVQD (reference sequence). The germline V and J ends were trimmed by 2 bases and 0 bases, with 4 bases remaining between them. The CDR3 totals 13 residues. This CDR3 is CASSEEMNTEAFF. Here the CDR3 DNA reads TGCGCCAGCAGTGAGGAGATGAACACTGAAGCTTTCTTT.

Ten or more counts support this clone. The chain uses TRBV28 and TRBJ1-2, with a weak D call TRBD1 (5 bases). V was clipped by 3 bases and J by 4 bases, with 12 bases between them. The CDR3 is made up of 14 amino acids. CDR1 is MDHEN, CDR2 SYDVKM, per germline. The CDR3 loop is CASSFGGNSYGYTF. The CDR3 DNA reads as TGTGCCAGCAGTTTCGGGGGAAACTCCTATGGCTACACCTTC.

The J gene is TRBJ1-4, the V gene TRBV27; tentatively, D is TRBD1 (5 bases). The CDR3 is made up of 16 amino acids. The V gene lost 5 bases and the J gene lost 7 bases, with 20 bases spanning the gap. Germline V gene sequence: CDR1 MNHEY, CDR2 SMNVEV (reference sequence). The CDR3 loop is CASSGWTVGALEKLFF. CDR3 nucleotides: TGTGCCAGCAGTGGATGGACCGTCGGGGCACTTGAAAAACTGTTTTTT.

The J gene is TRBJ2-3, the V gene TRBV9, with D maybe TRBD2 (6 bases). The CDR3 runs to 14 residues. The V gene lost 0 bases and the J gene lost 6 bases, with 11 bases spanning the gap. Germline CDR1 reads SGDLS; CDR2 reads YYNGEE. The chain's CDR3 is CASSVGAGRDTQYF. In nucleotides, the CDR3 is TGTGCCAGCAGCGTAGGGGCAGGGAGGGATACGCAGTATTTT.